Here is one TCR beta chain with its context. Its antigen is not known. This sample was taken from a study of human T cells and chemical hapten exposure. Overall study: Upper inner arm skin measuring approximately 2 cm by approximately 2 cm received 2% DPC for sensitization. Points from the study as a whole: TCRs at high frequency, those above 1 in 1000, did not change with DPC sensitization. Expanded TCRs grouped into significantly more large CDR3 similarity clusters than controls produced.

Unique molecular identifiers were linked by the library to individual cDNA molecules. TCRdb processed the RACE reads anew with MiXCR; each CDR3 protein has one entry. The profile covers more than 90,000 distinct CDR3 sequences, with about 10% appearing a single time and 2.5% to 4% taken by the ten largest. This CDR3 has 14 residues. J was trimmed by 5 bases and V by 6 bases; bases with no gene match: 7. The germline V gene encodes CDR1 SQVTM and CDR2 ANQGSEA. As to time point: patch test 2, 6 weeks after DPC sensitization. Noted treatment: therapeutic diphenylcyclopropenone sensitization with weekly scalp DPC.

The chain joins TRBV29-1 to TRBJ2-1; 10 positions agree with TRBD2. The TCR comes from a woman in her forties with alopecia areata. Some clones in this sample may be carry-over from other donors' samples. This material consisted of whole blood, taken in connection with sensitization to the hapten diphenylcyclopropenone (DPC). The DNA of the CDR3 is TGCAGCGTACGCCTTGGACTAGCGGACAATGAGCAGTTCTTC. Protein product: CSVRLGLADNEQFF.